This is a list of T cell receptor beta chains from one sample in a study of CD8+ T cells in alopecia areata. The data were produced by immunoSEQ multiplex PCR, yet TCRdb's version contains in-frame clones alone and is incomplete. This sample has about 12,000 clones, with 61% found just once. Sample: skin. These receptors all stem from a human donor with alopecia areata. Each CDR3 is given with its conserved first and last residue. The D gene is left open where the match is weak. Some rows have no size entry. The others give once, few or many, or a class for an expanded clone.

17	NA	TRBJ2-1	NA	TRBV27	TGTGCCAGCAGTCCCCCCCGGTGGACCAGCTCCTACAATGAGCAGTTCTTC	CASSPPRWTSSYNEQFF
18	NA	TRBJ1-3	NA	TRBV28	TGTGCCAGCTGCCCGGGACACCTCCGACCCAACTCTGGAAACACCATATATTTT	CASCPGHLRPNSGNTIYF
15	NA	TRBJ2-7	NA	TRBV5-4	TGTGCCAGCGGCGCCTCGGTTAGCGGCGCGGGGGAGCAGTACTTC	CASGASVSGAGEQYF
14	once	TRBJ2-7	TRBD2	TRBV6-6	TGTGCCAGCACCCCCGGGAGGAAGTTCTACGAGCAGTACTTC	CASTPGRKFYEQYF
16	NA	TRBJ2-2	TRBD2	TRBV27	TGTGCCAGCAGTTTAGTGGGGACTATGAACACCGGGGAGCTGTTTTTT	CASSLVGTMNTGELFF
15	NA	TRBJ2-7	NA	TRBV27	TGTGCCAGCAGCCGTGACTCCCGGGCTCCCTACGAGCAGTACTTC	CASSRDSRAPYEQYF
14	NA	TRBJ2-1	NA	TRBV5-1	TGCGCCAGCAGCGCAAGGACAGTGTCCGATGAGCAGTTCTTC	CASSARTVSDEQFF
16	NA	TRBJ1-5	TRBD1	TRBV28	TGTGCCAGCAGTTCGAACAGGGGGCTTCTCGGTCAGCCCCAGCATTTT	CASSSNRGLLGQPQHF
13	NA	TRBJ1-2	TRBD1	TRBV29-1	TGCAGCGTTGAAGTCTGGACAGGCTATGGCTACACCTTC	CSVEVWTGYGYTF
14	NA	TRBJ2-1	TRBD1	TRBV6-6	TGTGCCAGCAGTTATGGGACAGCCTACAATGAGCAGTTCTTC	CASSYGTAYNEQFF
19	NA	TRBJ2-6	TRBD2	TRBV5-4	TGTGCCAGCAGCTTGGACAGAGCGGGAGGAAGCTCTGGGGCCAACGTCCTGACTTTC	CASSLDRAGGSSGANVLTF
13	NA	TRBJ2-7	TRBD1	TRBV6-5	TGTGCCAGCAGTACAGGGGGCCTTTACGAGCAGTACTTC	CASSTGGLYEQYF
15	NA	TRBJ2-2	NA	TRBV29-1	TGCAGCGTTGAAGAACTACAGGGAGGGTACGGGGAGCTGTTTTTT	CSVEELQGGYGELFF
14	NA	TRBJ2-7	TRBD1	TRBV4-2	TGTGCCAGCAGCCCACCCGGGGGACAGGGACCGCAGTACTTC	CASSPPGGQGPQYF
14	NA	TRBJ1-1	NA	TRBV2	TGTGCCAGCAGCTCCCAGGCTCTGAACACTGAAGCTTTCTTT	CASSSQALNTEAFF
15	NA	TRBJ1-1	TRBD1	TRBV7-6	TGTGCCAGCAGCTTAGGAGGGGCAGGGGGCACTGAAGCTTTCTTT	CASSLGGAGGTEAFF
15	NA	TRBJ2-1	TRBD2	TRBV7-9	TGTGCCAGCAGCTTGTCTAGCGGGCCCTACAATGAGCAGTTCTTC	CASSLSSGPYNEQFF
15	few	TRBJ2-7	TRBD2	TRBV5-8	TGTGCCAGCAGCGCCCGGGGGGGGAGCTCCTACGAGCAGTACTTC	CASSARGGSSYEQYF
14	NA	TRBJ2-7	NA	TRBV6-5	TGTGCCAGCAGTTACTCGGGGGGCTCCTACGAGCAGTACTTC	CASSYSGGSYEQYF
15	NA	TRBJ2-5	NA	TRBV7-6	TGTGCCAGCAGCTTAGGCGGGCTGGGGTGGGAGACCCAGTACTTC	CASSLGGLGWETQYF
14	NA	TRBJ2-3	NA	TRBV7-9	TGTGCCAGCAGCTTTGACGGATACACAGATACGCAGTATTTT	CASSFDGYTDTQYF
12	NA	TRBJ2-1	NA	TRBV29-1	TGCAGCGTTGAAGGGGGGCTCAATGAGCAGTTCTTC	CSVEGGLNEQFF
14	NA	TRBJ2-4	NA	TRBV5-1	TGCGCCAGCAGCCCCCGGTCAGCCAAAAACATTCAGTACTTC	CASSPRSAKNIQYF
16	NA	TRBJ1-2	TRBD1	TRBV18	TGTGCCAGCTCGCCTTACCTGGACAGGGTCAAGGATGGCTACACCTTC	CASSPYLDRVKDGYTF
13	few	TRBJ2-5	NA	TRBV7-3	TGTGCCAGCAGCCTGGACTCGACAGAGACCCAGTACTTC	CASSLDSTETQYF
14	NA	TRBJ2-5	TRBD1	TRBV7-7	TGTGCTAGCAGCCTAGGACAGGACCAAGAGACCCAGTACTTC	CASSLGQDQETQYF